This is a list of T cell receptor beta chains from one sample in a study of identical twins. TCRdb itself ran the 5' RACE reads through MiXCR, one entry per CDR3 protein. The sample holds some 790,000 distinct CDR3 sequences, roughly 18% seen once. Separately, the same data were catalogued under a study of T cells expressing NK-cell markers.

Sequenced: PBMCs. The source is a woman between 18 and 29 years old in good health. Both conserved end residues are part of each CDR3. D genes are given only for firm matches. Rows give clone size only sometimes, using once, few, many, or a class for an expanded clone.

d_gene: NA; abundance: few; v_gene: TRBV12-3/TRBV12-4; j_gene: TRBJ2-1; CDR3nt: TGTGCCAGCAGTTTCCAGCGGGTCTACAATGAGCAGTTCTTC; CDR3aa: CASSFQRVYNEQFF
d_gene: NA; abundance: NA; v_gene: TRBV20-1; j_gene: TRBJ2-7; CDR3nt: TGCAGTGCTAGAGCAGACCCTTACGAGCAGTACTTC; CDR3aa: CSARADPYEQYF
d_gene: NA; abundance: NA; v_gene: TRBV6-1; j_gene: TRBJ2-2; CDR3nt: TGTGCCAGCAGCTCTTTGGGGAGGCCCACCGGGGAGCTGTTTTTT; CDR3aa: CASSSLGRPTGELFF
d_gene: NA; abundance: NA; v_gene: TRBV7-3; j_gene: TRBJ2-3; CDR3nt: TGTGCCAGCAGCTTACAGGGGAAAGGGGATACGCAGTATTTT; CDR3aa: CASSLQGKGDTQYF
d_gene: TRBD1; abundance: NA; v_gene: TRBV27; j_gene: TRBJ1-1; CDR3nt: TGTGCCAGCAGTCCTTTTACAGGGGCGAACACTGAAGCTTTCTTT; CDR3aa: CASSPFTGANTEAFF
d_gene: NA; abundance: few; v_gene: TRBV7-3; j_gene: TRBJ2-3; CDR3nt: TGTGCCAGCAGCTTAAAAACTATCCGCACAGATACGCAGTATTTT; CDR3aa: CASSLKTIRTDTQYF
d_gene: TRBD2; abundance: few; v_gene: TRBV20-1; j_gene: TRBJ2-1; CDR3nt: TGCAGTGCTAGAGCCATGGCTAGCGGGCAAATCAATGAGCAGTTCTTC; CDR3aa: CSARAMASGQINEQFF
d_gene: TRBD2; abundance: few; v_gene: TRBV20-1; j_gene: TRBJ2-3; CDR3nt: TGCAGTGCTAGATCGGGACTAGCGGGGCCCACAGATACGCAGTATTTT; CDR3aa: CSARSGLAGPTDTQYF
d_gene: NA; abundance: NA; v_gene: TRBV29-1; j_gene: TRBJ2-5; CDR3nt: TGCAGCGTCCTAGGTGGCCATCTCCCCCAACCGGCCCAGTACTTC; CDR3aa: CSVLGGHLPQPAQYF
d_gene: NA; abundance: NA; v_gene: TRBV12-3/TRBV12-4; j_gene: TRBJ1-5; CDR3nt: TGTGCCAGCAGTTTAGAGGCAGACATCAAACCCCAGCATTTT; CDR3aa: CASSLEADIKPQHF
d_gene: TRBD2; abundance: NA; v_gene: TRBV20-1; j_gene: TRBJ2-3; CDR3nt: TGCAGTGTTGTACTAGCGGGGAACACAGATACGCAGTATTTT; CDR3aa: CSVVLAGNTDTQYF
d_gene: NA; abundance: NA; v_gene: TRBV7-2; j_gene: TRBJ1-1; CDR3nt: TGTGCCAGCAGCTTAAGCCCTTATGAGAAGACTGAAGCTTTCTTT; CDR3aa: CASSLSPYEKTEAFF
d_gene: NA; abundance: few; v_gene: TRBV12-5; j_gene: TRBJ2-1; CDR3nt: TGTGCTAGTGTCCGTCTCTACAATGAGCAGTTCTTC; CDR3aa: CASVRLYNEQFF
d_gene: NA; abundance: NA; v_gene: TRBV20-1; j_gene: TRBJ2-7; CDR3nt: TGCAGTGTGCCCGCCTTACGGGTCACCTACGAGCAGTACTTC; CDR3aa: CSVPALRVTYEQYF
d_gene: NA; abundance: few; v_gene: TRBV20-1; j_gene: TRBJ2-1; CDR3nt: TGCAGTGCTAGAGATCAAGCAAAATTCGAGTTCTTC; CDR3aa: CSARDQAKFEFF
d_gene: NA; abundance: NA; v_gene: TRBV9; j_gene: TRBJ2-1; CDR3nt: TGTGCCAGCAACCGCGGGGGCATCTCCTACAATGAGCAGTTCTTC; CDR3aa: CASNRGGISYNEQFF
d_gene: NA; abundance: NA; v_gene: TRBV7-8; j_gene: TRBJ2-1; CDR3nt: TGTGCCAGCAGCTTATTAAGGGGGGCGCGAAATGAGCAGTTCTTC; CDR3aa: CASSLLRGARNEQFF
d_gene: TRBD2; abundance: few; v_gene: TRBV5-1; j_gene: TRBJ2-3; CDR3nt: TGCGCCAGCAGCCTCCCCCGACTAGCGGGGGCACCAGATACGCAGTATTTT; CDR3aa: CASSLPRLAGAPDTQYF
d_gene: TRBD2; abundance: few; v_gene: TRBV5-5; j_gene: TRBJ2-3; CDR3nt: TGTGCCAGCAGCTTGGAGGGACTAGCAGGGGATACGCAGTATTTT; CDR3aa: CASSLEGLAGDTQYF
d_gene: TRBD1; abundance: NA; v_gene: TRBV5-1; j_gene: TRBJ2-5; CDR3nt: TGCGCCAGCACGAGTTGGGACAGGGGGCCAGAGACCCAGTACTTC; CDR3aa: CASTSWDRGPETQYF
d_gene: TRBD1; abundance: few; v_gene: TRBV4-2; j_gene: TRBJ2-7; CDR3nt: TGTGCCAGCAGCCAGGGAGGACAGGGTTCCTACGAGCAGTACTTC; CDR3aa: CASSQGGQGSYEQYF
d_gene: NA; abundance: NA; v_gene: TRBV28; j_gene: TRBJ2-7; CDR3nt: TGTGCCAGCAGTTTATTCCGGGTAGGAACGGGGGAGCAGTACTTC; CDR3aa: CASSLFRVGTGEQYF
d_gene: TRBD1; abundance: few; v_gene: TRBV12-3/TRBV12-4; j_gene: TRBJ2-1; CDR3nt: TGTGCCAGCAGCCTTGACAGGGGGCTTCACAATGAGCAGTTCTTC; CDR3aa: CASSLDRGLHNEQFF
d_gene: TRBD2; abundance: NA; v_gene: TRBV5-5; j_gene: TRBJ2-3; CDR3nt: TGTGCCAGCAGCTTGGTAGTCCTAGCGGGATCTGCAGATACGCAGTATTTT; CDR3aa: CASSLVVLAGSADTQYF
d_gene: NA; abundance: NA; v_gene: TRBV11-2; j_gene: TRBJ2-1; CDR3nt: TGTGCCAGCAGCTCGAGGGCGGAGAAGCAGTTCTTC; CDR3aa: CASSSRAEKQFF
d_gene: NA; abundance: NA; v_gene: TRBV10-3; j_gene: TRBJ1-5; CDR3nt: TGTGCCATCAAAGGGGATCCCGGGACGGATCAGCCCCAGCATTTT; CDR3aa: CAIKGDPGTDQPQHF
d_gene: TRBD2; abundance: few; v_gene: TRBV12-3/TRBV12-4; j_gene: TRBJ2-2; CDR3nt: TGTGCCAGCAGTTTAGGGACTAGCGGGCGCGGGGAGCTGTTTTTT; CDR3aa: CASSLGTSGRGELFF
d_gene: NA; abundance: few; v_gene: TRBV10-1; j_gene: TRBJ2-3; CDR3nt: TGCGCCAGCGCCCGGGGGGATACGCAGTATTTT; CDR3aa: CASARGDTQYF
d_gene: TRBD2; abundance: NA; v_gene: TRBV10-1; j_gene: TRBJ2-1; CDR3nt: TGCGCCACCGGGACTAGCCAGAGCTCCTACAATGAGCAGTTCTTC; CDR3aa: CATGTSQSSYNEQFF
d_gene: NA; abundance: few; v_gene: TRBV20-1; j_gene: TRBJ2-7; CDR3nt: TGCAGTGCCCCGGACCAGTCCTACGAGCAGTACTTC; CDR3aa: CSAPDQSYEQYF
d_gene: TRBD2; abundance: many; v_gene: TRBV10-3; j_gene: TRBJ2-5; CDR3nt: TGTGCCATCAGTGAGTCAGGAGCGGGGGGTCAAGAGACCCAGTACTTC; CDR3aa: CAISESGAGGQETQYF
d_gene: NA; abundance: NA; v_gene: TRBV14; j_gene: TRBJ1-1; CDR3nt: TGTGCCAGCACCCAGGGTTCGATGAACACTGAAGCTTTCTTT; CDR3aa: CASTQGSMNTEAFF
d_gene: TRBD1; abundance: few; v_gene: TRBV29-1; j_gene: TRBJ2-7; CDR3nt: TGCAGCGCCTTAGGACAGGGGAGCTCCTACGAGCAGTACTTC; CDR3aa: CSALGQGSSYEQYF
d_gene: NA; abundance: NA; v_gene: TRBV7-6; j_gene: TRBJ2-1; CDR3nt: TGTGCCAGCAGCTTAATCGCGGGAGAGCAGTTCTTC; CDR3aa: CASSLIAGEQFF
d_gene: NA; abundance: few; v_gene: TRBV12-3/TRBV12-4; j_gene: TRBJ2-7; CDR3nt: TGTGCCAGCAGGCCCCGGGACCGGAACTACGAGCAGTACTTC; CDR3aa: CASRPRDRNYEQYF
d_gene: NA; abundance: NA; v_gene: TRBV28; j_gene: TRBJ1-2; CDR3nt: TGTGCCAGCAGTTTATTTGCCTATGGCTACACCTTC; CDR3aa: CASSLFAYGYTF
d_gene: NA; abundance: NA; v_gene: TRBV12-3/TRBV12-4; j_gene: TRBJ2-5; CDR3nt: TGTGCCAGCGCCGGTTCGATCCAAGAGACCCAGTACTTC; CDR3aa: CASAGSIQETQYF
d_gene: NA; abundance: NA; v_gene: TRBV20-1; j_gene: TRBJ2-7; CDR3nt: TGCAGTGCTAGAGATCATTCAGCGGCTATCCCTTCCTACGAGCAGTACTTC; CDR3aa: CSARDHSAAIPSYEQYF
d_gene: TRBD1; abundance: NA; v_gene: TRBV5-1; j_gene: TRBJ1-5; CDR3nt: TGCGCCAGCAGCCCTGACAGGGGTGGTCAGCCCCAGCATTTT; CDR3aa: CASSPDRGGQPQHF
d_gene: NA; abundance: few; v_gene: TRBV6-1; j_gene: TRBJ2-2; CDR3nt: TGTGCCAGCAGGCTAGCTCAAACCAGGACCGGGGAGCTGTTTTTT; CDR3aa: CASRLAQTRTGELFF
d_gene: NA; abundance: NA; v_gene: TRBV20-1; j_gene: TRBJ1-1; CDR3nt: TGCAGTGCTAGAGTGGTGCTCGGAGGGCCCAGGGTGGAAGCTTTCTTT; CDR3aa: CSARVVLGGPRVEAFF
d_gene: NA; abundance: NA; v_gene: TRBV20-1; j_gene: TRBJ2-3; CDR3nt: TGCAGTGCAAAAATGACGGCCCGGGATACGCAGTATTTT; CDR3aa: CSAKMTARDTQYF
d_gene: TRBD2; abundance: few; v_gene: TRBV11-1; j_gene: TRBJ2-1; CDR3nt: TGTGCCAGCAGCCCGGGCTTTACCTTAGCGGGGCGTTACAATGAGCAGTTCTTC; CDR3aa: CASSPGFTLAGRYNEQFF
d_gene: TRBD2; abundance: many; v_gene: TRBV20-1; j_gene: TRBJ2-3; CDR3nt: TGCAGTGCCATGGCTAGCGGGGGGAGGGATACGCAGTATTTT; CDR3aa: CSAMASGGRDTQYF
d_gene: TRBD2; abundance: NA; v_gene: TRBV20-1; j_gene: TRBJ2-3; CDR3nt: TGCAGTGCTACAGAGGGACTAGCGGGGTTCACAGATACGCAGTATTTT; CDR3aa: CSATEGLAGFTDTQYF
d_gene: TRBD1; abundance: NA; v_gene: TRBV10-2; j_gene: TRBJ2-7; CDR3nt: TGCGCCAGCAGGGCCGGACAGTCAGGGGGCGAGCAGTACTTC; CDR3aa: CASRAGQSGGEQYF
d_gene: TRBD2; abundance: NA; v_gene: TRBV10-1; j_gene: TRBJ2-5; CDR3nt: TGCGCCAGCAGTGGAGCGGGATGGGAGACCCAGTACTTC; CDR3aa: CASSGAGWETQYF
d_gene: NA; abundance: NA; v_gene: TRBV5-1; j_gene: TRBJ2-3; CDR3nt: TGCGCCAGCAGCCGCGACCCTCGGGCAGATACGCAGTATTTT; CDR3aa: CASSRDPRADTQYF
d_gene: NA; abundance: many; v_gene: TRBV4-3; j_gene: TRBJ1-2; CDR3nt: TGCGCCAGCAGCACAATGACACTGGAGGGAGCTAACTATGGCTACACCTTC; CDR3aa: CASSTMTLEGANYGYTF
d_gene: TRBD2; abundance: NA; v_gene: TRBV12-3/TRBV12-4; j_gene: TRBJ2-1; CDR3nt: TGTGCCAGCAGTCCCGGGCTAGCGGGAGCCAATGAGCAGTTCTTC; CDR3aa: CASSPGLAGANEQFF
d_gene: NA; abundance: NA; v_gene: TRBV10-3; j_gene: TRBJ2-5; CDR3nt: TGTGCCATCAGAAGGACGGGGGCCCAAGAGACCCAGTACTTC; CDR3aa: CAIRRTGAQETQYF
d_gene: TRBD2; abundance: few; v_gene: TRBV20-1; j_gene: TRBJ2-5; CDR3nt: TGCAGTGCTTTACCGTCCCCCCAGCGGGAGGTCCAAGAGACCCAGTACTTC; CDR3aa: CSALPSPQREVQETQYF
d_gene: TRBD1; abundance: NA; v_gene: TRBV5-1; j_gene: TRBJ1-4; CDR3nt: TGCGCCAGCAGCATCTCCGGGACAGATGAAAAACTGTTTTTT; CDR3aa: CASSISGTDEKLFF